Described below is a single T cell receptor (beta chain) sequence and its context. Its antigen is as yet unknown. The data belong to a study of T cells after yellow fever vaccination. Study details: Each low-cell-number fraction was prepared by means of SMART-Seq v4 Ultra Low Input. Study results and limitations: Secondary responses were weaker yet peaked faster, day 5 versus 15. A large majority of primary-vaccination clones showed up again after the booster (roughly 96% CD4, around 90% CD8).

It was through 5'RACE template switching that TCR cDNA was made, with a universal primer site and UMIs added. TCRdb re-called the 5' RACE reads through MiXCR, storing one row per CDR3 protein. The sample lists roughly 340,000 distinct CDR3 sequences, roughly 8.7% occurring once. J lost 4 bases, V lost 6 bases, and 4 bases had no gene match. Germline CDR1 is SGHTA and CDR2 is FQGTGA. The CDR3 loop spans 15 amino acids. This TCR was recovered from a man aged 18 to 35 who received the YFV17D yellow fever vaccine. This sequence joins TRBV7-3 and TRBJ2-2, with 11 bases aligning to TRBD2. This material consisted of PBMCs, taken on the day of the first yellow fever vaccination. CDR3 residues: CASRISGGATGELFF. The CDR3 region has the DNA TGTGCCAGCAGGATTAGCGGGGGGGCCACCGGGGAGCTGTTTTTT.